The present TCR beta chain was sequenced within a study of blood T cell repertoires in COVID-19. This clone was detected only a few times. Sequencing was performed with immunoSEQ multiplex PCR; in TCRdb, only in-frame clones are kept and a portion is missing. The repertoire holds more than 55,000 clones, with around 89% as singletons. V lost 3 bases and J lost 2; bases outside the gene matches: 13. This CDR3 has 18 residues. The germline gives CDR1 PRHDT, CDR2 FYEKMQ (reference sequence). What was sequenced was peripheral blood. The receptor's source is an older woman with COVID-19, enrolled during active disease. The chain uses TRBV13 and TRBJ1-2; 9 nucleotides match TRBD1. The CDR3 here is CASSFAGTGSFLNYGYTF. Here the CDR3 DNA reads TGTGCCAGCAGCTTCGCCGGGACAGGGTCATTCTTAAACTATGGCTACACCTTC.